This TCR beta chain was sequenced in a study of read filtering for tumor transcriptome and immune sequencing. Overall study: Mean patient age was roughly 72 years, range 47 to 80; approximately 17 male, 14 female. Whole-transcriptome libraries were prepared after DNase treatment. Per sample, TCR-region reads ranged about 3.5 to 11 million by IR-seq, roughly 80 to 1273 by RNA-seq.

Study observations and caveats: Correlation between methods rose after single-read clonotypes were removed.

The library was built from roughly 400 ng RNA with molecular barcoded adaptors for alpha/delta and beta/gamma chains. TCRdb reprocessed the reads with MiXCR, giving one entry per CDR3 protein. Of roughly 41,000 distinct CDR3 sequences listed, roughly 13% are singletons. V lost 4 bases to trimming and J lost 0 bases, with 10 bases between them. From germline, CDR1 is SGHKS and CDR2 YYEKEE (reference sequence). This CDR3 is 14 amino acids long. As for this clonotype: Its antigen is not identified.

J is TRBJ2-5 and V is TRBV5-5; TRBD1 or TRBD2 may be the D gene (5 bases each). The receptor's source is a donor aged 40 or older with multiple myeloma. What was sequenced was a population of CD138-negative cells sorted from bone marrow. The CDR3 spells CASSGDANQETQYF. The CDR3 DNA is TGTGCCAGCAGCGGGGACGCCAACCAAGAGACCCAGTACTTC. Full variable domain (missing parts from reference TRBV5-5 and TRBJ2-5): DAGVTQSPTHLIKTRGQQVTLRCSPISGHKSVSWYQQVLGQGPQFIFQYYEKEERGRGNFPDRFSARQFPNYSSELNVNALLLGDSALYLCASSGDANQETQYFGPGTRLLVL.